These T cell receptor beta chains were read from a single sample in a study of response to subunit inactivated influenza vaccine. TCRdb reanalysed the RT-PCR reads using MiXCR and keeps one entry per CDR3 protein. Of 200,000 to 300,000 distinct CDR3 sequences in the sample, 12% were seen once. The sequencing here drew on non-naive T cells sorted from PBMCs, taken approximately 15 days before vaccination. The receptor set was obtained from a man between 45 and 60 years old who received an inactivated influenza vaccine. CDR3s leave out the opening cysteine and the closing phenylalanine or tryptophan.

TRBJ2-7 TRBV12-3/TRBV12-4 ASSSDRYEQY
TRBJ1-1 TRBV24-1 ATSDLPWAPGHKNTEAF
TRBJ1-5 TRBV28 ASSLGGTQPQH
TRBJ2-7 TRBV3-1 ASSLKKKQGGYEQY
TRBJ2-3 TRBV7-8 ASSPAVVTQY
TRBJ2-7 TRBV5-1 ASSHTQGYEQY
TRBJ2-6 TRBV5-1 ASRAAGSGANVLT
TRBJ2-1 TRBV6-1 ASSEFSNEQF
TRBJ1-4 TRBV20-1 SATQRSNEKLF
TRBJ1-6 TRBV7-9 ASSPARGTGTNSPLH
TRBJ2-7 TRBV19 ASSIDLTSGSYEQY
TRBJ2-7 TRBV12-3/TRBV12-4 ASSTEGQQY
TRBJ1-4 TRBV10-2 ASRNGRQRFSANEKLF
TRBJ1-4 TRBV9 ASSPRDRDSEKLF
TRBJ2-1 TRBV24-1 ATRGSGRAWEQF
TRBJ2-1 TRBV20-1 GWASGGMDNEQF
TRBJ2-7 TRBV6-1 ASRPYRGDYEQY
TRBJ1-2 TRBV5-5 ASSLEGRRYGYT
TRBJ1-5 TRBV7-8 ASSADGFYWPQH
TRBJ2-1 TRBV6-1 ASSSREGTINNEQF
TRBJ2-5 TRBV7-8 ASSIRKETQY
TRBJ1-4 TRBV5-1 ASSADTGAEKLF
TRBJ2-7 TRBV5-1 ASSLSTSGETGQY
TRBJ2-1 TRBV27 ASSFQGVGEQF
TRBJ1-1 TRBV4-1 ASSKGSQPNTEAF